These T cell receptor beta chains were read from a single sample in a study of cytomegalovirus exposure and HLA in healthy donors. Libraries were prepared by immunoSEQ multiplex PCR; TCRdb keeps only in-frame clonotypes and omits some of them. The table lists about 220,000 clones, 70% to 80% of them singletons. Sequenced material: PBMCs. These receptors originate from a woman aged 25 to 39 in good health and CMV-seronegative. Each CDR3 is given with its conserved first and last residue. A D gene is named only where the DNA matches it firmly. A row's size may be missing; if present it is once, few, many or a size class.

D gene | clone size | J gene | CDR3 length | V gene | CDR3 DNA | CDR3 protein
TRBD2 | - | TRBJ2-7 | 15 | TRBV9 | TGTGCCAGCAGCGTAGGCGCGGGAGTATCCTACGAGCAGTACTTC | CASSVGAGVSYEQYF
TRBD2 | - | TRBJ2-7 | 17 | TRBV5-6 | TGTGCCAGCAGCTGGCAGGCCGGGACTAGCGGGACCTACGAGCAGTACTTC | CASSWQAGTSGTYEQYF
- | - | TRBJ1-5 | 11 | TRBV19 | TGTGCCAGTGGGGGGTATCAGCCCCAGCATTTT | CASGGYQPQHF
- | - | TRBJ1-1 | 11 | TRBV6-5 | TGTGCCAGCAGTTCTATCCATGGAGCTTTCTTT | CASSSIHGAFF
TRBD1 | - | TRBJ1-2 | 13 | TRBV5-6 | TGTGCCAGCAGCCGGGACAGGGCCTATGGCTACACCTTC | CASSRDRAYGYTF
TRBD2 | - | TRBJ2-5 | 15 | TRBV4-1 | TGCGCCAGCAGCCCACTAGCGGGAGCCTTAGAGACCCAGTACTTC | CASSPLAGALETQYF
- | few | TRBJ1-1 | 13 | TRBV2 | TGTGCCAGCAGTCCACAGGGTGGTACTGAAGCTTTCTTT | CASSPQGGTEAFF
- | few | TRBJ1-1 | 15 | TRBV5-1 | TGCGCCAGCAGCTTGGATAGGGCAGGGGACACTGAAGCTTTCTTT | CASSLDRAGDTEAFF
- | - | TRBJ2-7 | 14 | TRBV7-9 | TGTGCCAGCAGCCTTCCGACAGGTAGGGACGAGCAGTACTTC | CASSLPTGRDEQYF
- | - | TRBJ2-2 | 14 | TRBV12-5 | TGTGCTAGTGGCCCCCCCCTTAGCACCGGGGAGCTGTTTTTT | CASGPPLSTGELFF
TRBD2 | - | TRBJ2-1 | 16 | TRBV15 | TGTGCCACCAGCAGGGCGACGGGGGGCTCCTACAATGAGCAGTTCTTC | CATSRATGGSYNEQFF
- | once | TRBJ2-5 | 14 | TRBV6-5 | TGTGCCAGCACCTACCCGGGGGAGAGAGAGACCCAGTACTTC | CASTYPGERETQYF
TRBD2 | - | TRBJ2-5 | 15 | TRBV6-5 | TGTGCCAGCAGTAGACTAGCAGTGGAGAGAGAGACCCAGTACTTC | CASSRLAVERETQYF
TRBD1 | - | TRBJ1-2 | 14 | TRBV30 | TGTGCCTGGAGTATCTCAGGGGGCGTCTATGGCTACACCTTC | CAWSISGGVYGYTF
- | - | TRBJ1-1 | 15 | TRBV25-1 | TGTGCCAGCAGTGAATATTCGGGGGTGGACACTGAAGCTTTCTTT | CASSEYSGVDTEAFF
TRBD1 | - | TRBJ2-5 | 14 | TRBV6-5 | TGTGCCAGCAGTCCTCTCGACCCAGGGGGGACCCAGTACTTC | CASSPLDPGGTQYF
- | - | TRBJ1-6 | 16 | TRBV7-9 | TGTGCCAGCAGCCCTTTACCGGGAATAAATAATTCACCCCTCCACTTT | CASSPLPGINNSPLHF
TRBD2 | - | TRBJ2-1 | 16 | TRBV5-1 | TGCGCCAGCAGACCTCCGACTAGCGGTGGCAACAATGAGCAGTTCTTC | CASRPPTSGGNNEQFF
- | many | TRBJ1-3 | 14 | TRBV30 | TGTGCCTGGAGTCGACAGAGTTTTGGAAACACCATATATTTT | CAWSRQSFGNTIYF
TRBD2 | once | TRBJ2-1 | 15 | TRBV27 | TGTGCCAGCAGTTTGACTAGCGGGAGGTCTAATGAGCAGTTCTTC | CASSLTSGRSNEQFF
- | - | TRBJ1-5 | 13 | TRBV30 | TGTGCCTGGAGGGGGGGGGTGAATCAGCCCCAGCATTTT | CAWRGGVNQPQHF
- | few | TRBJ2-1 | 13 | TRBV5-1 | TGCGCCAGCAGCTTACTAGCAGGCAATGAGCAGTTCTTC | CASSLLAGNEQFF
TRBD1 | - | TRBJ2-7 | 14 | TRBV19 | TGTGCCAGTAGTATAGGGGACAGGGGCAACGAGCAGTACTTC | CASSIGDRGNEQYF
- | once | TRBJ1-2 | 13 | TRBV2 | TGTGCCAGTTGGGGGGGAAGAGTGGATGGCTACACCTTC | CASWGGRVDGYTF
- | - | TRBJ1-1 | 14 | TRBV5-1 | TGCGCCAGCAGCTTGGTAGCAGAGAACACTGAAGCTTTCTTT | CASSLVAENTEAFF
TRBD1 | - | TRBJ2-1 | 16 | TRBV7-6 | TGTGCCAGCAGCCGGTGGACAGGGGGCTCCTACAATGAGCAGTTCTTC | CASSRWTGGSYNEQFF
TRBD1 | - | TRBJ2-7 | 15 | TRBV19 | TGTGCCAGTAGCCGGGACAGCCAAACAATATACGAGCAGTACTTC | CASSRDSQTIYEQYF
TRBD2 | few | TRBJ2-7 | 15 | TRBV2 | TGTGCCAGCAGTGAAGCGCTTCAGGCGGGGGGCGAGCAGTACTTC | CASSEALQAGGEQYF
- | - | TRBJ2-7 | 15 | TRBV5-1 | TGCGCCAGCAGCTACGAGGGTCGGGGGAGCGACGAGCAGTACTTC | CASSYEGRGSDEQYF
TRBD1 | - | TRBJ2-7 | 14 | TRBV11-3 | TGTGCCAGCAGCCGCTGGGACAGGATCTACGAGCAGTACTTC | CASSRWDRIYEQYF
- | - | TRBJ1-3 | 13 | TRBV30 | TGTGCCTGGAACGGGGGGGCTGGAAACACCATATATTTT | CAWNGGAGNTIYF